The 12 T cell receptor beta chains presented below share a single source sample, sequenced in a study of Ad26.COV2.S vaccination and SARS-CoV-2 variants. Treatment indicated: 15 to 20 received Ad26.COV2.S at low or high dose, single or two shots; 5 received placebo; per-sample allocation not given. Sampling was performed 63 days after the first vaccine or placebo injection. Clones were sequenced by immunoSEQ multiplex PCR, and TCRdb holds only the in-frame ones, with some missing. The data show around 500,000 clones, with roughly nine tenths seen just once and 1.7% held by the top ten. Sequenced material: peripheral blood, taken in a trial of Ad26.COV2.S vaccine versus placebo. These receptors came from a person aged 18-60 years who received the Ad26.COV2.S COVID-19 vaccine or a placebo.

The J gene is TRBJ1-2, the V gene TRBV6-5; D gene ambiguous. Per germline, CDR1 MNHEY and CDR2 SVGAGI. The CDR3 loop spans 14 amino acids. The V end was cut by 7 bases, the J end by 0 bases, with 12 bases between. This CDR3 reads CASIRTVPNYGYTF. CDR3 nucleotides: TGTGCCAGCATAAGGACGGTTCCTAACTATGGCTACACCTTC.

This chain connects TRBV7-8 to TRBJ1-6; D unclear. The CDR3 is 14 residues long. Germline V gene data show CDR1 as SGHVS and CDR2 as FQNEAQ. The germline V and J ends were trimmed by 1 base and 9 bases, with 10 bases remaining between them. The CDR3 region is CASSLGWDGSPLHF. The CDR3, as DNA: TGTGCCAGCAGCTTAGGATGGGATGGTTCACCCCTCCACTTT.

The chain joins TRBV19 to TRBJ1-5, with D perhaps TRBD1 (5 bases). Germline V CDR1 and CDR2: LNHDA, SQIVND (reference sequence). The CDR3 has 15 amino acids. The germline V and J ends were trimmed by 7 bases and 5 bases, with 18 bases remaining between them. Written as DNA, the CDR3 is TGTGCCAGTAAAATGGGGGAGACGGGATATCAGCCCCAGCATTTT. Protein: CASKMGETGYQPQHF.

This rearrangement joins TRBV28 to TRBJ1-6; no reliable D call. CDR1 is MDHEN, CDR2 SYDVKM, per germline. The CDR3 loop spans 15 amino acids. Trimming removed 8 bases at V and 7 bases at J, with 18 bases between. This CDR3 reads CASSLGVRLNSPLHF. CDR3 DNA sequence: TGTGCCAGCTCACTAGGAGTAAGACTGAATTCACCCCTCCACTTT.

The DNA of the CDR3 is TGTGCCAGCAGCTCCCGACAGGCGAGCACCGGGGAGCTGTTTTTT. This translates into CASSSRQASTGELFF. The chain recombines TRBV7-2 with TRBJ2-2, with D maybe TRBD1 (6 bases). With 4 bases removed from V and 4 bases from J, the gap between germline ends came to 13 bases. Germline assignment: CDR1 SGHTA and CDR2 FQGNSA. The CDR3 loop spans 15 amino acids. The full variable domain, its missing parts supplied by reference TRBV7-2 and TRBJ2-2, is GAGVSQSPSNKVTEKGKDVELRCDPISGHTALYWYRQSLGQGLEFLIYFQGNSAPDKSGLPSDRFSAERTGGSVSTLTIQRTQQEDSAVYLCASSSRQASTGELFFGEGSRLTVL.

The genes are TRBV7-8 and TRBJ2-2; 8 bases are a match to TRBD1. In germline, CDR1 is SGHVS, CDR2 FQNEAQ. J was trimmed by 0 bases and V by 7 bases; bases with no gene match: 7. CDR3 length: 16 amino acids. Here the CDR3 reads CASKQSGGANTGELFF. DNA of the CDR3: TGTGCCAGCAAGCAATCAGGGGGCGCGAACACCGGGGAGCTGTTTTTT.

This clone was detected a few times. The chain joins TRBV2 to TRBJ1-1; possible D gene TRBD1, 5 bases. Germline V gives CDR1 SNHLY, CDR2 FYNNEI. The CDR3 contains 14 residues. Trimming took 6 bases from V and 0 from J, leaving 11 bases between them. The CDR3 DNA is TGTGCCAGCAGGCGCGGGGACCTGAACACTGAAGCTTTCTTT. Protein product: CASRRGDLNTEAFF.

The rearrangement uses TRBV6-5 and TRBJ2-7, with 9 bases matching TRBD2. This CDR3 has 14 residues. The V gene end was trimmed by 6 bases and the J gene end by 2 bases; junction bases not matched to a gene: 5. The germline V gene encodes CDR1 MNHEY and CDR2 SVGAGI. CDR3: CASRDSGSPYEQYF. DNA of the CDR3: TGTGCCAGCAGGGATAGCGGGAGTCCCTACGAGCAGTACTTC.

The V and J genes are TRBV2 and TRBJ1-4; no clear D. The germline gives CDR1 SNHLY, CDR2 FYNNEI. CDR3 size: 12 residues. Trimming took off 7 bases at V and 7 bases at J, with 10 bases between the two ends. The CDR3 loop is CASNRVAEKLFF. The CDR3 DNA reads as TGTGCCAGCAATCGGGTGGCTGAAAAACTGTTTTTT.

The rearrangement uses TRBV7-8 and TRBJ1-5; possibly TRBD1 for D (6 bases). In germline, CDR1 is SGHVS, CDR2 FQNEAQ. V was pared by 2 bases and J by 0 bases, with 17 bases between. This CDR3 spans 18 amino acids. The CDR3 protein is CASSLIGYRAGSNQPQHF. The CDR3 nucleotides are TGTGCCAGCAGCTTAATCGGTTACAGGGCAGGTAGCAATCAGCCCCAGCATTTT.

V is TRBV29-1 and J is TRBJ2-1, with D tentatively TRBD1 (5 bases). CDR1 is SQVTM and CDR2 is ANQGSEA in the germline V gene. This CDR3 is 14 amino acids long. The V gene lost 4 bases and the J gene lost 6 bases, with 16 bases spanning the gap. CDR3 region: CSVVRFQGGNEQFF. As DNA, the CDR3 is TGCAGCGTTGTGCGCTTTCAGGGCGGCAATGAGCAGTTCTTC.

The V gene is TRBV5-6, the J gene TRBJ1-2, with D possibly being TRBD1 (5 bases). CDR3 size: 14 residues. V was cut by 0 bases and J by 2 bases, with 8 bases left in between. Germline V CDR1 and CDR2: SGHDT, YYEEEE. CDR3 region: CASSLVGENYGYTF. The CDR3, as DNA: TGTGCCAGCAGCTTGGTAGGGGAAAACTATGGCTACACCTTC.